Each of the 22 T cell receptor beta chains below was sequenced from the same sample in a study of T cell responses to AZD1222 COVID-19 vaccine listed by TCRdb under 2021. Library preparation employed the immunoSEQ multiplex PCR assay. TCRdb mirrors the immuneACCESS table, restricted to in-frame sequences. Some clones are absent from its copies; in checked studies, under half trace to an unresolved V gene, and the reason for the others is unknown. The sample table lists some 200,000 clones, about nine tenths of them with a count of one. Nearly 3.5% of the sample is held by the ten biggest clonotypes. The time point label of this sample denotes: about 28 days (+/-7) after the second vaccine dose. The source was peripheral blood, collected 28 days after the second AZD1222 dose. Every receptor here comes from an adult who received the AZD1222 COVID-19 vaccine.

J is TRBJ1-2 and V is TRBV3-1 (or the pseudogene TRBV3-2); D not resolved. The CDR3 runs 12 residues. The V gene lost 3 bases and the J gene lost 7 bases, with 9 bases spanning the gap. Germline V gene lookup returns CDR1 LGHDT and CDR2 YNNKEL (reference sequence). The CDR3 loop is CASSQAEGGYTF. The CDR3 bases are TGTGCCAGCAGCCAGGCGGAGGGTGGCTACACCTTC.

The J gene is TRBJ1-1, the V gene TRBV6-2 or TRBV6-3; D might be TRBD1 (5 bases). CDR1 MNHEY and CDR2 SVGEGT come from the germline V gene. This CDR3 is built from 12 residues. V was shortened by 6 bases and J by 8 bases, with 13 bases between the two germline ends. CDR3 amino acids: CASSRNRPEAFF. Here the CDR3 DNA reads TGTGCCAGCAGCCGGAACAGGCCCGAAGCTTTCTTT.

The chain recombines TRBV28 with TRBJ1-2; the D gene is possibly TRBD1 (6 bases). The CDR3 covers 11 residues. Germline CDR1 and CDR2: MDHEN and SYDVKM. V gave up 8 bases and J gave up 3 bases, with 7 bases separating them. CDR3 bases: TGTGCCAGCGGACAGTACTATGGCTACACCTTC. Protein sequence: CASGQYYGYTF.

The chain has TRBV24-1 and TRBJ2-7, with D perhaps matching TRBD1 (5 bases). Deletions cut 4 bases from V and 3 bases from J, with 18 bases between. Germline V gives CDR1 KGHDR, CDR2 SFDVKD. This CDR3 is 16 amino acids long. CDR3 bases: TGTGCCACCAGTGACCTTGGCGACAGAGGTTTCTACGAGCAGTACTTC. This encodes CATSDLGDRGFYEQYF.

V is TRBV10-3 and J is TRBJ2-7, with TRBD2 as a possible D gene (5 bases). Trimming pared 0 bases from V and 5 bases from J, leaving 14 bases between. Germline V gives CDR1 ENHRY, CDR2 SYGVKD. The CDR3 loop spans 15 amino acids. CDR3 nucleotide sequence: TGTGCCATCAGTGAGTCGAGAGTCAGCGGCGACGAGCAGTACTTC. This translates into CAISESRVSGDEQYF.

The V call is TRBV30, the J call TRBJ2-1; TRBD1 might be the D (6 bases). The CDR3 length is 13 residues. V was shortened by 2 bases and J by 3 bases, with 8 bases between the two germline ends. Germline CDR1 GTSNPN, CDR2 SVGIG (reference sequence). The CDR3 reads CAWSKGVYNEQFF. CDR3 coding DNA: TGTGCCTGGAGTAAGGGGGTCTACAATGAGCAGTTCTTC.

The chain joins TRBV14 to TRBJ2-7; D gene ambiguous. Germline-derived CDR1 and CDR2 are SGHDN and FVKESK. The CDR3 is 11 amino acids. V lost 0 bases and J 6 bases, leaving 3 bases between the germline ends. The CDR3 here is CASSQETEQYF. CDR3 coding DNA: TGTGCCAGCAGCCAAGAAACCGAGCAGTACTTC.

The chain has TRBV7-2 and TRBJ1-2; no reliable D call. CDR1 and CDR2 from the germline V gene are SGHTA and FQGNSA. V lost 2 bases, J lost 0 bases, and 10 bases lay in between. The CDR3 has 15 residues. CDR3 coding DNA: TGTGCCAGCAGCTTACTTGCGGTAACTAACTATGGCTACACCTTC. It specifies CASSLLAVTNYGYTF.

The rearrangement joins TRBV9 to TRBJ2-1; TRBD2 agrees at 8 bases. The CDR3 totals 17 residues. The germline CDR1 and CDR2 sequences are SGDLS and YYNGEE. The J segment lost 5 bases and the V segment lost 4 bases, leaving 14 bases of the junction unmatched. The CDR3 sequence is CASSPRLAGIRNNEQFF. The CDR3 DNA reads as TGTGCCAGCAGCCCCCGTTTAGCGGGAATTAGGAACAATGAGCAGTTCTTC.

This clone was found a few times. The chain links TRBV7-9 to TRBJ1-5; D possibly corresponds to TRBD1 (5 bases). The CDR3 has 17 residues. CDR1 SEHNR and CDR2 FQNEAQ come from the germline V gene (reference sequence). Trimming took off 2 bases at V and 0 bases at J, with 14 bases between the two ends. CDR3 sequence: CASSLTTDRFSNQPQHF. CDR3 sequence (DNA): TGTGCCAGCAGCTTAACGACAGATCGGTTTAGCAATCAGCCCCAGCATTTT.

The chain's CDR3 is CASSPPLGSYNEQFF. The CDR3, as DNA: TGTGCCAGCTCACCACCTCTGGGCAGTTACAATGAGCAGTTCTTC. J is TRBJ2-1 and V is TRBV18; D gene ambiguous. Germline V gene data show CDR1 as KGHSH and CDR2 as LQKENI. The CDR3 is 15 residues long. V lost 0 bases and J lost 4, with 10 bases in between. Full variable domain (rest looked up from reference TRBV18 and TRBJ2-1): NAGVMQNPRHLVRRRGQEARLRCSPMKGHSHVYWYRQLPEEGLKFMVYLQKENIIDESGMPKERFSAEFPKEGPSILRIQQVVRGDSAAYFCASSPPLGSYNEQFFGPGTRLTVL.

This sequence joins TRBV6-2 or TRBV6-3 and TRBJ2-1, with a tentative D call TRBD2 (6 bases). The germline gives CDR1 MNHEY, CDR2 SVGEGT. Trimming removed 0 bases at V and 5 bases at J, with 11 bases between. The CDR3 length is 15 residues. The CDR3 coding sequence is TGTGCCAGCAGTTACTCTGGGCGGGACGACAATGAGCAGTTCTTC. It yields the protein CASSYSGRDDNEQFF.

The rearrangement uses TRBV28 and TRBJ1-5, with D possibly TRBD1 on 5 matching bases. The V end was cut by 6 bases, the J end by 9 bases, with 15 bases between. Germline CDR1 reads MDHEN; CDR2 reads SYDVKM. The length of the CDR3 is 13 residues. The CDR3 DNA reads TGTGCCAGCAGCCGGGACGGGGGATGGCCCCAGCATTTT. Its protein is CASSRDGGWPQHF.

The chain uses TRBV19 and TRBJ1-5, with a weak D call TRBD1 (5 bases). The germline CDR1 and CDR2 sequences are LNHDA and SQIVND (reference sequence). The CDR3 spans 15 residues. V lost 6 bases and J lost 0, with 12 bases in between. CDR3 in DNA: TGTGCCAGTAGGATACAGGTGTATAGCAATCAGCCCCAGCATTTT. This codes for CASRIQVYSNQPQHF.

The V call is TRBV11-3, the J call TRBJ2-5; unclear D gene. CDR3 length: 14 residues. Germline values: CDR1 SGHNT, CDR2 YENEEA. The V end was cut by 1 base, the J end by 2 bases, with 8 bases between. The CDR3 DNA is TGTGCCAGCAGCTTAGCGGCAGCACAAGAGACCCAGTACTTC. Its protein product is CASSLAAAQETQYF.

The chain links TRBV6-1 to TRBJ2-7; no clear D. V lost 2 bases to trimming and J lost 5 bases, with 13 bases between them. The CDR3 is 14 residues long. Per the germline V gene, CDR1 is MNHNS and CDR2 is SASEGT. The CDR3, as DNA: TGTGCCAGCAGTGAAATTATAAGGGTCCACGAGCAGTACTTC. It encodes CASSEIIRVHEQYF.

The genes are TRBV30 and TRBJ2-7, with D perhaps given as TRBD1 or TRBD2 (6 bases each). V was clipped by 4 bases and J by 6 bases, with 22 bases between them. The CDR3 covers 15 residues. Per the germline V gene, CDR1 is GTSNPN and CDR2 is SVGIG (reference sequence). The DNA of the CDR3 is TGTGCCTGGACCCTCAAGGGGGGATGGGGTCGCGAGCAGTACTTC. Its protein is CAWTLKGGWGREQYF.

The chain is built from TRBV28 and TRBJ1-6; possibly TRBD1 for D (6 bases). This CDR3 has 16 amino acids. Trimming pared 6 bases from V and 3 bases from J, leaving 15 bases between. CDR1 and CDR2 (germline): MDHEN, SYDVKM. The CDR3: CASREGGPVYNSPLHF. The DNA for the CDR3 is TGTGCCAGCAGAGAGGGGGGGCCAGTCTATAATTCACCCCTCCACTTT.

The chain couples TRBV28 to TRBJ2-7; D is uncertain. Germline loops: CDR1 MDHEN, CDR2 SYDVKM. There are 13 residues in the CDR3. V lost 4 bases, J lost 0 bases, and 7 bases lay in between. The chain's CDR3 is CASSYSHSYEQYF. CDR3 nucleotide sequence: TGTGCCAGCAGTTACTCCCACTCCTACGAGCAGTACTTC.

V is TRBV7-9 and J is TRBJ2-7; D is undetermined. Trimming shortened V by 8 bases and J by 4 bases, and 15 bases separated the two germline ends. The CDR3 sequence is 13 residues long. Germline V CDR1 and CDR2: SEHNR, FQNEAQ (reference sequence). The CDR3 region has the DNA TGTGCCAGCTCTGGCTCGCCACAATACGAGCAGTACTTC. Translated, it gives CASSGSPQYEQYF.

The genes are TRBV5-1 and TRBJ2-5; TRBD1 matches at 9 bases. Germline-derived CDR1 and CDR2 are SGHRS and YFSETQ. The CDR3 covers 17 residues. V lost 5 bases to trimming and J lost 4 bases; unmatched junction nucleotides: 15. The CDR3 nucleotides are TGCGCCAGCAGGGAAGACAGGGGGATGTCTTTTGGAGAGACCCAGTACTTC. Its protein is CASREDRGMSFGETQYF. Together with reference TRBV5-1 and TRBJ2-5, the CDR3 gives the full variable domain: KAGVTQTPRYLIKTRGQQVTLSCSPISGHRSVSWYQQTPGQGLQFLFEYFSETQRNKGNFPGRFSGRQFSNSRSEMNVSTLELGDSALYLCASREDRGMSFGETQYFGPGTRLLVL.

This rearrangement joins TRBV6-5 to TRBJ2-3, with D hard to call. The germline V and J ends were trimmed by 4 bases and 5 bases, with 10 bases remaining between them. Germline CDR1 is MNHEY and CDR2 is SVGAGI. The CDR3 totals 13 residues. The CDR3: CASSWVLGDTQYF. DNA for the CDR3: TGTGCCAGCAGTTGGGTTTTGGGAGATACGCAGTATTTT.